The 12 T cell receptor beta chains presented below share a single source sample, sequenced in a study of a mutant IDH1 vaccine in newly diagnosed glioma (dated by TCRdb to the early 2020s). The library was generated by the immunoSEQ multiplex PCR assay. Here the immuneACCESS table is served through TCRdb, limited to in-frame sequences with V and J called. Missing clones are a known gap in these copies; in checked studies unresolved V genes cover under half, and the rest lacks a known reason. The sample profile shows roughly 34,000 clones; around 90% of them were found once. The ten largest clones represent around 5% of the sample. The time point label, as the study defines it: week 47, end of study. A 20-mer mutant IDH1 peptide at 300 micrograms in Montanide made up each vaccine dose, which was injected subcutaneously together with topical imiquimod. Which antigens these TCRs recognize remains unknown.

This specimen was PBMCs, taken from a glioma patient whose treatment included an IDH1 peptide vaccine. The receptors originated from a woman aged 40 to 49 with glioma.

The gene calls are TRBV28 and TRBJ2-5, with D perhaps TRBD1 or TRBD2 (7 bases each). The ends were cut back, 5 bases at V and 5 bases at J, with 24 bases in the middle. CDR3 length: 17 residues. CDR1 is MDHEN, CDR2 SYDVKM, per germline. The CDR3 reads CASSQPRGRGQGETQYF. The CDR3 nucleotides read TGTGCCAGCAGTCAACCAAGGGGGAGGGGGCAGGGGGAGACCCAGTACTTC.

CDR3 sequence: CSVETGTGVTGELFF. CDR3 sequence (DNA): TGCAGCGTAGAAACCGGGACAGGGGTAACCGGGGAGCTGTTTTTT. The V gene is TRBV29-1, the J gene TRBJ2-2, with 10 positions matching TRBD1. With V trimmed by 6 bases and J by 5 bases, 9 bases remained unmatched. From germline, CDR1 is SQVTM and CDR2 ANQGSEA. The CDR3 extends over 15 amino acids.

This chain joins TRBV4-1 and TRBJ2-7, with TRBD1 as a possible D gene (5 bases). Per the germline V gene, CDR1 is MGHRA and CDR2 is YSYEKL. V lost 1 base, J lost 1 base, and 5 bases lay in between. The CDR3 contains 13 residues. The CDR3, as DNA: TGCGCCAGCAGCCAAGCAGGGTCCTACGAGCAGTACTTC. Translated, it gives CASSQAGSYEQYF.

CDR3 sequence (DNA): TGTGCCAGCAGCCTCCTGGGGACTTTTTCCTACAATGAGCAGTTCTTC. Its protein product is CASSLLGTFSYNEQFF. This chain connects TRBV4-2 to TRBJ2-1, with D maybe TRBD2 (6 bases). This CDR3 is built from 16 residues. Germline-derived CDR1 and CDR2 are LGHNA and YNFKEQ. The V and J ends lost 4 bases and 1 base respectively, with 14 bases between them.

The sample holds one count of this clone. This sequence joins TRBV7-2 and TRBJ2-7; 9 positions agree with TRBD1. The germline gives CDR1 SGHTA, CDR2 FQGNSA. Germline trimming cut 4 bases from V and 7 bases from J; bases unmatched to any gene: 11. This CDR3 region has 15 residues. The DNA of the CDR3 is TGTGCCAGCAGCTCTCCCGGGACAGGGAGTCTTGAGCAGTACTTC. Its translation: CASSSPGTGSLEQYF. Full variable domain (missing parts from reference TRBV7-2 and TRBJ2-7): GAGVSQSPSNKVTEKGKDVELRCDPISGHTALYWYRQSLGQGLEFLIYFQGNSAPDKSGLPSDRFSAERTGGSVSTLTIQRTQQEDSAVYLCASSSPGTGSLEQYFGPGTRLTVT.

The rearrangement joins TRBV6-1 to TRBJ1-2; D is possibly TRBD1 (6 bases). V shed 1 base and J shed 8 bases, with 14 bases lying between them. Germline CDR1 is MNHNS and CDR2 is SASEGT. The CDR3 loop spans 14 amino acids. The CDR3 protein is CASSEDGRGRGYTF. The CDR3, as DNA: TGTGCCAGCAGTGAAGATGGCAGGGGCCGGGGCTACACCTTC.

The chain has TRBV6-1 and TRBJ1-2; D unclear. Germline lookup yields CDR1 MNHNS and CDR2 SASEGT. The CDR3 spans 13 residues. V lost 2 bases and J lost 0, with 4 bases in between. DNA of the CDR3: TGTGCCAGCAGTGAAACACCTAACTATGGCTACACCTTC. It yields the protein CASSETPNYGYTF.

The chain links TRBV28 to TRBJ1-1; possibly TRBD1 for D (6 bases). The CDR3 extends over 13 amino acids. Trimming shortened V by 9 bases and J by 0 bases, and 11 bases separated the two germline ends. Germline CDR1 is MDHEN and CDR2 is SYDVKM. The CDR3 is CASVTGLNTEAFF. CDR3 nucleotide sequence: TGTGCCAGTGTAACAGGGCTGAACACTGAAGCTTTCTTT.

CDR3 residues: CASRYRESTEAFF. Here the CDR3 DNA reads TGTGCCAGCAGGTACAGGGAGTCCACTGAAGCTTTCTTT. The chain is built from TRBV2 and TRBJ1-1; D is perhaps TRBD1 (6 bases). The CDR3 sequence is 13 residues long. V gave up 6 bases and J gave up 4 bases, with 12 bases separating them. CDR1 and CDR2 (germline): SNHLY, FYNNEI.

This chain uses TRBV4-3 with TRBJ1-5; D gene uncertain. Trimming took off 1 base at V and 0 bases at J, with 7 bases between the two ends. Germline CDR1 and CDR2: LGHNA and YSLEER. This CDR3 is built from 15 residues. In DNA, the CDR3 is TGCGCCAGCAGCCAAGGCCGTTATAGCAATCAGCCCCAGCATTTT. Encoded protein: CASSQGRYSNQPQHF.

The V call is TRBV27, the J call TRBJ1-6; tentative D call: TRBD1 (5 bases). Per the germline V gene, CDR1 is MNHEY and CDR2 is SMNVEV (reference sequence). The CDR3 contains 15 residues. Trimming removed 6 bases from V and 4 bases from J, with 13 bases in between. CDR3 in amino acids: CASSDQGLYNSPLHF. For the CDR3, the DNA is TGTGCCAGCAGCGACCAGGGATTGTATAATTCACCCCTCCACTTT.

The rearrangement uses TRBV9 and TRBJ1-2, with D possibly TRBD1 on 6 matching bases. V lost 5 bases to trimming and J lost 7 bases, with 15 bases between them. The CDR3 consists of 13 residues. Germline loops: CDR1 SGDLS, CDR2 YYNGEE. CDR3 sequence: CASSLGGGAGYTF. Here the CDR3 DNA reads TGTGCCAGCAGTCTAGGGGGAGGGGCTGGCTACACCTTC.